This TCR beta chain was obtained from a study of control samples from healthy donors and cancer patients. The method was immunoSEQ multiplex PCR; TCRdb's version includes in-frame clones alone and lacks a portion of them. The data show 150,000 or so clones, over 90% seen once. This CDR3 comprises 14 residues. Germline V gene sequence: CDR1 MNHEY, CDR2 SVGAGI. Trimming removed 5 bases at V and 7 bases at J, with 14 bases between. The sequence came from a man between 50 and 59 years old in good health. Sample: blood. This chain joins TRBV6-5 and TRBJ1-4; unclear D gene. As DNA, the CDR3 is TGTGCCAGCAGTCTGGCGAGGGTAGGTGAAAAACTGTTTTTT. Protein: CASSLARVGEKLFF.